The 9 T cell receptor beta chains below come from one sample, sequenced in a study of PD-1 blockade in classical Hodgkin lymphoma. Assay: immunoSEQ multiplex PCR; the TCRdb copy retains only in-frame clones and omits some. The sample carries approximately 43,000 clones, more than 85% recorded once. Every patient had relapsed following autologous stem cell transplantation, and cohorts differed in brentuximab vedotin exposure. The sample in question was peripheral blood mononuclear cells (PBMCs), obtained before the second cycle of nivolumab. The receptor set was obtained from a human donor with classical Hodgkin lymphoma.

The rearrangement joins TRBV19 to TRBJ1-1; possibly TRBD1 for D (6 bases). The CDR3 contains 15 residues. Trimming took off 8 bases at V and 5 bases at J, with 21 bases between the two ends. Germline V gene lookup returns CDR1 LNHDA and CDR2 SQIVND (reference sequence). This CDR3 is CASAPGASLGTEAFF. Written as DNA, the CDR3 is TGTGCCAGTGCCCCAGGGGCCTCCTTGGGGACTGAAGCTTTCTTT.

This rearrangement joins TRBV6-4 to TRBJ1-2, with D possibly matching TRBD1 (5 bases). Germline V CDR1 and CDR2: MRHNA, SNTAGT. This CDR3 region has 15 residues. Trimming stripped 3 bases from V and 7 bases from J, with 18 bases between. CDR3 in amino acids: CASSEGPTVRTGYTF. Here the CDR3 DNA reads TGTGCCAGCAGTGAGGGACCGACAGTCAGGACTGGCTACACCTTC.

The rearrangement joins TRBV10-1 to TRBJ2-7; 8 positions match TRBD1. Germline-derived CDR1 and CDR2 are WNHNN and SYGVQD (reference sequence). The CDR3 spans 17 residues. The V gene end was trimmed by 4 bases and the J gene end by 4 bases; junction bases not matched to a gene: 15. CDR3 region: CASSVRVGRGRVYEQYF. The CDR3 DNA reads TGCGCCAGCAGTGTTCGTGTGGGCAGGGGGCGCGTTTACGAGCAGTACTTC.

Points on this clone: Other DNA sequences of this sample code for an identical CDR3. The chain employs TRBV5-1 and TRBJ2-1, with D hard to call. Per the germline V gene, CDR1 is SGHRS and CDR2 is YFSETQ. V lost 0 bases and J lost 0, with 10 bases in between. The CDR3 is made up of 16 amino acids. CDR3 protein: CASSLDGQSSYNEQFF. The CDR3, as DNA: TGCGCCAGCAGCTTGGATGGTCAAAGCTCCTACAATGAGCAGTTCTTC.

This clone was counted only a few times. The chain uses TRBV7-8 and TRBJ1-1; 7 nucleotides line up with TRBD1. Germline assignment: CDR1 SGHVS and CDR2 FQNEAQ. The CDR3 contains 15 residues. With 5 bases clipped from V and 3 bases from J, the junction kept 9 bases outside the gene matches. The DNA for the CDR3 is TGTGCCAGCAGCGCGGAGGGGGCGAGAGACACTGAAGCTTTCTTT. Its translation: CASSAEGARDTEAFF.

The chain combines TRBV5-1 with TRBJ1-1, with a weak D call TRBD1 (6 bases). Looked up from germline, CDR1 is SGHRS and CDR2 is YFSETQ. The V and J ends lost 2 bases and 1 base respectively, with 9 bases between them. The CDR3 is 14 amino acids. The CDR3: CASSFDRWNTEAFF. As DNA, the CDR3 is TGCGCCAGCAGCTTTGACAGGTGGAACACTGAAGCTTTCTTT. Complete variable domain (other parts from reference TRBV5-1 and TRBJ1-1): KAGVTQTPRYLIKTRGQQVTLSCSPISGHRSVSWYQQTPGQGLQFLFEYFSETQRNKGNFPGRFSGRQFSNSRSEMNVSTLELGDSALYLCASSFDRWNTEAFFGQGTRLTVV.

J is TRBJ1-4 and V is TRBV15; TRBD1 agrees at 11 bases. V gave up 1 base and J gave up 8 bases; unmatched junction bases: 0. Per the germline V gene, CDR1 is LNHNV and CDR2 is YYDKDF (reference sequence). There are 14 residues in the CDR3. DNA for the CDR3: TGTGCCACCAGCAGAGGGACAGGGGGCGAAAAACTGTTTTTT. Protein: CATSRGTGGEKLFF.

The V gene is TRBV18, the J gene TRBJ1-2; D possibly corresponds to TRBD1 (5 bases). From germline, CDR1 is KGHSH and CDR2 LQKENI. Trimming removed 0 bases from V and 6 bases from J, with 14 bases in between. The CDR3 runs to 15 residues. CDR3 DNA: TGTGCCAGCTCACCACCGGGACGAGGTACGAATGGCTACACCTTC. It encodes CASSPPGRGTNGYTF.

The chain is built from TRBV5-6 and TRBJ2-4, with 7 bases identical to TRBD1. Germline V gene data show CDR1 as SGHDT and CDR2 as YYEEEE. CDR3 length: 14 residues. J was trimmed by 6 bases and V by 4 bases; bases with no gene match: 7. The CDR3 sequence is CASSIGQARNIQYF. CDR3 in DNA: TGTGCCAGCAGCATTGGACAGGCTAGAAACATTCAGTACTTC.